Below, 26 T cell receptor beta chains from the same sample are listed, as sequenced in a study of blood T cell repertoires in COVID-19. TCRdb's table, derived via immunoSEQ multiplex PCR, lists solely in-frame clones and lacks some. The sample lists around 360,000 clones, 87% seen once, with approximately 1.9% in the top ten. The sample consisted of PBMCs or T cells enriched from blood (not recorded which). The origin of the receptors is a man aged 35 to 55 in a cohort exposed to, infected with or recovered from COVID-19 (not recorded which).

The chain carries TRBV9 and TRBJ2-5; the match to TRBD2 covers 8 bases. Trimming removed 0 bases from V and 5 bases from J; junction bases left unmatched: 3. The CDR3 is made up of 14 amino acids. The germline gives CDR1 SGDLS, CDR2 YYNGEE. CDR3 amino acids: CASSVDAGGETQYF. For the CDR3, the DNA is TGTGCCAGCAGCGTAGATGCGGGAGGCGAGACCCAGTACTTC. The full variable domain, its missing parts supplied by reference TRBV9 and TRBJ2-5, is DSGVTQTPKHLITATGQRVTLRCSPRSGDLSVYWYQQSLDQGLQFLIQYYNGEERAKGNILERFSAQQFPDLHSELNLSSLELGDSALYFCASSVDAGGETQYFGPGTRLLVL.

The V and J genes are TRBV24-1 and TRBJ1-2; 7 bases align to TRBD1. The ends lost 6 bases at V and 6 bases at J; junction bases unmatched: 3. This CDR3 has 12 amino acids. CDR1 is KGHDR and CDR2 is SFDVKD in the germline V gene. The CDR3 nucleotides read TGTGCCACCAGTAAGGGGGCGAATGGCTACACCTTC. It encodes CATSKGANGYTF.

This chain uses TRBV29-1 with TRBJ2-5, with D possibly matching TRBD1 (6 bases). This CDR3 contains 14 residues. The germline gives CDR1 SQVTM, CDR2 ANQGSEA. V dropped 3 bases and J dropped 5 bases, with 16 bases sitting between them. The CDR3 DNA follows: TGCAGCGTTGATGGCCAGGGGATAGGTGAGACCCAGTACTTC. It yields the protein CSVDGQGIGETQYF.

This clone has a single count. V is TRBV6-4 and J is TRBJ2-6, with D possibly matching TRBD1 (5 bases). V gave up 6 bases and J gave up 1 base, with 13 bases separating them. CDR3 size: 16 residues. Germline values: CDR1 MRHNA, CDR2 SNTAGT. The CDR3 sequence is CASSSDSPSGANVLTF. CDR3 nucleotide sequence: TGTGCCAGCAGCAGTGACAGCCCTTCTGGGGCCAACGTCCTGACTTTC.

This rearrangement joins TRBV19 to TRBJ1-1; TRBD1 might be the D (6 bases). Trimming took off 4 bases at V and 4 bases at J, with 13 bases between the two ends. The CDR3 contains 14 residues. Per germline, CDR1 LNHDA and CDR2 SQIVND (reference sequence). This CDR3 is CASSTIGQTTEAFF. Written as DNA, the CDR3 is TGTGCCAGTAGTACAATAGGACAGACCACTGAAGCTTTCTTT.

This chain uses TRBV7-9 with TRBJ2-7; D possibly corresponds to TRBD1 (5 bases). Trimming took off 3 bases at V and 6 bases at J, with 15 bases between the two ends. The CDR3 sequence is 14 residues long. Germline V CDR1 and CDR2: SEHNR, FQNEAQ (reference sequence). The CDR3 reads CASSLSAGKGEQYF. CDR3 sequence (DNA): TGTGCCAGCAGCTTGTCAGCAGGGAAGGGCGAGCAGTACTTC.

The chain has TRBV19 and TRBJ2-6; no definite D call. The CDR3 spans 15 residues. Trimming removed 7 bases at V and 0 bases at J, with 10 bases between. The V gene's germline CDR1 is LNHDA and CDR2 SQIVND (reference sequence). CDR3 in DNA: TGTGCCAGTATTACAGACCTCTCTGGGGCCAACGTCCTGACTTTC. Translated: CASITDLSGANVLTF. Drawing the rest from reference TRBV19 and TRBJ2-6, the complete variable domain is DGGITQSPKYLFRKEGQNVTLSCEQNLNHDAMYWYRQDPGQGLRLIYYSQIVNDFQKGDIAEGYSVSREKKESFPLTVTSAQKNPTAFYLCASITDLSGANVLTFGAGSRLTVL.

The chain employs TRBV6-2 or TRBV6-3 and TRBJ2-1, with TRBD1 identical over 9 bases. V shed 5 bases, J shed 5 bases, and the junction held 4 bases outside the gene matches. The CDR3 totals 14 residues. Germline V gene data show CDR1 as MNHEY and CDR2 as SVGEGT. The CDR3 DNA follows: TGTGCCAGCAGTAGAGGGACAGGGAACAATGAGCAGTTCTTC. It yields the protein CASSRGTGNNEQFF.

V is TRBV5-1 and J is TRBJ2-5; 8 bases are a match to TRBD2. Germline V gene lookup returns CDR1 SGHRS and CDR2 YFSETQ. V lost 0 bases to trimming and J lost 4 bases; unmatched junction nucleotides: 8. The CDR3 runs to 16 residues. The chain's CDR3 is CASSLGSSGYGETQYF. The CDR3 DNA sequence: TGCGCCAGCAGCTTGGGGTCTAGCGGGTACGGAGAGACCCAGTACTTC.

This clone appeared once. The gene calls are TRBV3-1 (or the pseudogene TRBV3-2) and TRBJ2-1, with D tentatively TRBD2 (6 bases). Trimming pared 10 bases from V and 2 bases from J, leaving 18 bases between. The germline gives CDR1 LGHDT, CDR2 YNNKEL (reference sequence). This CDR3 region has 15 residues. The CDR3 region is CATSGRGLTYNEQFF. The CDR3 DNA follows: TGTGCCACCTCAGGCCGGGGACTGACCTACAATGAGCAGTTCTTC.

The V call is TRBV30, the J call TRBJ1-5; a weak D match, TRBD1 (6 bases). The CDR3 is 14 residues long. Germline assignment: CDR1 GTSNPN and CDR2 SVGIG (reference sequence). The ends were cut back, 2 bases at V and 5 bases at J, with 13 bases in the middle. The DNA for the CDR3 is TGTGCCTGGAGTATAACAGGGATGGATCAGCCCCAGCATTTT. It translates to CAWSITGMDQPQHF. The variable domain in full, with the rest retrieved from reference TRBV30 and TRBJ1-5, is SQTIHQWPATLVQPVGSPLSLECTVEGTSNPNLYWYRQAAGRGLQLLFYSVGIGQISSEVPQNLSASRPQDRQFILSSKKLLLSDSGFYLCAWSITGMDQPQHFGDGTRLSIL.

The chain couples TRBV5-1 to TRBJ1-2; D possibly corresponds to TRBD1 (6 bases). Germline values: CDR1 SGHRS, CDR2 YFSETQ. V lost 4 bases to trimming and J lost 0 bases, with 13 bases between them. This CDR3 is built from 15 residues. In DNA, the CDR3 is TGCGCCAGCAGCCAGGACAGTCGAGCTAACTATGGCTACACCTTC. Translated, it gives CASSQDSRANYGYTF.

V gene TRBV15 combines with J gene TRBJ2-7; D is unresolved. V was pared by 0 bases and J by 3 bases, with 9 bases between. The V gene's germline CDR1 is LNHNV and CDR2 YYDKDF (reference sequence). CDR3 length: 14 amino acids. CDR3 DNA sequence: TGTGCCACCAGCAGAGACTCCGCGCTCTACGAGCAGTACTTC. Translation: CATSRDSALYEQYF.

This chain joins TRBV7-6 and TRBJ2-7, with D possibly matching TRBD2 (6 bases). The CDR3 runs to 15 residues. Trimming removed 5 bases from V and 1 base from J, with 15 bases in between. Germline CDR1 SGHVS, CDR2 FNYEAQ. CDR3 DNA: TGTGCCAGCAGCGCCGGAGGGACTGTGTCCTACGAGCAGTACTTC. This sequence encodes CASSAGGTVSYEQYF.

The rearrangement links TRBV21-1 to TRBJ2-5; the D call TRBD2 from the table was never checked on the DNA. TRBV21-1 constitutes a pseudogene. The CDR3 contains 14 residues. CDR3 sequence: CASSKERFKETQYF. The DNA for the CDR3 is TGTGCCAGCAGCAAAGAACGGTTCAAAGAGACCCAGTACTTC.

The rearrangement links TRBV29-1 to TRBJ2-7; D remains ambiguous. Germline V gene lookup returns CDR1 SQVTM and CDR2 ANQGSEA. CDR3 length equals 11 residues. The V and J ends lost 4 bases and 3 bases respectively, with 7 bases between them. CDR3 protein: CSVGRGYEQYF. CDR3 DNA sequence: TGCAGCGTTGGTCGCGGCTACGAGCAGTACTTC.

V usage is TRBV3-1 (or the pseudogene TRBV3-2) and J usage is TRBJ2-7, with D unclear. The CDR3 sequence is 14 residues long. Trimming stripped 2 bases from V and 2 bases from J, with 10 bases between. Germline CDR1 and CDR2: LGHDT and YNNKEL (reference sequence). The CDR3 reads CASSQNLGPYEQYF. The CDR3 DNA is TGTGCCAGCAGCCAAAATCTGGGCCCCTACGAGCAGTACTTC.

The rearrangement uses TRBV5-4 and TRBJ2-5; D is uncertain. Germline V gives CDR1 SGHNT, CDR2 YYREEE (reference sequence). The ends were cut back, 0 bases at V and 6 bases at J, with 9 bases in the middle. The CDR3 loop spans 13 amino acids. The CDR3 sequence is CASSLVSQQTQYF. The CDR3 DNA sequence: TGTGCCAGCAGCTTGGTTAGTCAACAGACCCAGTACTTC. The full variable domain, its missing parts supplied by reference TRBV5-4 and TRBJ2-5, is ETGVTQSPTHLIKTRGQQVTLRCSSQSGHNTVSWYQQALGQGPQFIFQYYREEENGRGNFPPRFSGLQFPNYSSELNVNALELDDSALYLCASSLVSQQTQYFGPGTRLLVL.

The chain employs TRBV15 and TRBJ2-7, with 8 bases that match TRBD1. Germline trimming cut 1 base from V and 4 bases from J; bases unmatched to any gene: 12. The CDR3 is 17 residues long. Germline CDR1 LNHNV, CDR2 YYDKDF (reference sequence). The CDR3 sequence: CATSRGIGTGQAYEQYF. The CDR3 DNA is TGTGCCACCAGCAGAGGGATCGGGACAGGACAGGCGTACGAGCAGTACTTC.

The rearrangement uses TRBV6-5 and TRBJ1-4, with 7 bases lining up with TRBD1. CDR3 size: 14 residues. Germline assignment: CDR1 MNHEY and CDR2 SVGAGI. V trimming: 6 bases; J trimming: 2 bases; junction bases outside the gene matches: 3. CDR3 coding DNA: TGTGCCAGCAGGGACAGGTGGACTAATGAAAAACTGTTTTTT. It translates to CASRDRWTNEKLFF.

This clone has only a few counts. The chain joins TRBV19 to TRBJ1-2, with 9 bases fitting TRBD1. Germline CDR1 LNHDA, CDR2 SQIVND (reference sequence). V lost 6 bases and J lost 7; bases outside the gene matches: 12. The CDR3 covers 15 residues. Here the CDR3 reads CASRARDRALGGYTF. As DNA, the CDR3 is TGTGCCAGTAGGGCCCGGGACAGGGCATTGGGTGGCTACACCTTC.

The gene calls are TRBV28 and TRBJ1-6; D is perhaps TRBD1 (5 bases). CDR3 size: 16 residues. V was pared by 5 bases and J by 11 bases, with 22 bases between. From germline, CDR1 is MDHEN and CDR2 SYDVKM. The CDR3 region has the DNA TGTGCCAGCAGTATCGGCCCGGGACCTGGGAGGACACCCCTCCACTTT. Protein product: CASSIGPGPGRTPLHF. Full variable domain (outside the CDR3, taken from reference TRBV28 and TRBJ1-6): DVKVTQSSRYLVKRTGEKVFLECVQDMDHENMFWYRQDPGLGLRLIYFSYDVKMKEKGDIPEGYSVSREKKERFSLILESASTNQTSMYLCASSIGPGPGRTPLHFGNGTRLTVT.

The chain employs TRBV5-1 and TRBJ1-4; 8 bases fit TRBD1. V lost 6 bases to trimming and J lost 3 bases; unmatched junction nucleotides: 10. Per the germline V gene, CDR1 is SGHRS and CDR2 is YFSETQ. The CDR3 consists of 16 residues. The CDR3, as DNA: TGCGCCAGCAAAACAGGGGGGGTTCGGTCTAATGAAAAACTGTTTTTT. Encoded protein: CASKTGGVRSNEKLFF.

In this sample, this clone turned up once. The V call is TRBV24-1, the J call TRBJ2-5; a weak D match, TRBD1 (6 bases). Germline V CDR1 and CDR2: KGHDR, SFDVKD. V was clipped by 7 bases and J by 2 bases, with 10 bases between them. The CDR3 loop spans 13 amino acids. The CDR3 loop reads CATRRGGQETQYF. The CDR3 coding sequence is TGTGCCACCAGAAGAGGGGGTCAAGAGACCCAGTACTTC.

The chain links TRBV6-5 to TRBJ1-1; D is unclear. V gave up 0 bases and J gave up 1 base, with 9 bases separating them. The germline CDR1 and CDR2 sequences are MNHEY and SVGAGI. CDR3 length: 15 residues. The CDR3 loop reads CASSYSKYRNTEAFF. CDR3 in DNA: TGTGCCAGCAGTTACTCGAAATACAGGAACACTGAAGCTTTCTTT.

The chain carries TRBV25-1 and TRBJ2-2; no reliable D call. There are 14 residues in the CDR3. The ends were cut back, 5 bases at V and 0 bases at J, with 7 bases in the middle. Germline loops: CDR1 MGHDK, CDR2 SYGVNS. The CDR3 nucleotides are TGTGCCAGCAGTACAGACACGAACACCGGGGAGCTGTTTTTT. This encodes CASSTDTNTGELFF.